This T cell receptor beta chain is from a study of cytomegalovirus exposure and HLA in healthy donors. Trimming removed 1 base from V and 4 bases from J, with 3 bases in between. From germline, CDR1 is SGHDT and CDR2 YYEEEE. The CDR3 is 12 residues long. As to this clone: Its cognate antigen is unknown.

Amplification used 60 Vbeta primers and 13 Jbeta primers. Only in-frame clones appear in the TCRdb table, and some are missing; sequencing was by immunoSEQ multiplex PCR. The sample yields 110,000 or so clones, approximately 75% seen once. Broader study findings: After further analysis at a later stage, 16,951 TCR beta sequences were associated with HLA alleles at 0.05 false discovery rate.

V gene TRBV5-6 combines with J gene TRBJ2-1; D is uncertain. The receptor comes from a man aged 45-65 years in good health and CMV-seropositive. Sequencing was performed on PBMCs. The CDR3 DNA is TGTGCCAGCAGCTTGATATACAATGAGCAGTTCTTC. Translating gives CASSLIYNEQFF.